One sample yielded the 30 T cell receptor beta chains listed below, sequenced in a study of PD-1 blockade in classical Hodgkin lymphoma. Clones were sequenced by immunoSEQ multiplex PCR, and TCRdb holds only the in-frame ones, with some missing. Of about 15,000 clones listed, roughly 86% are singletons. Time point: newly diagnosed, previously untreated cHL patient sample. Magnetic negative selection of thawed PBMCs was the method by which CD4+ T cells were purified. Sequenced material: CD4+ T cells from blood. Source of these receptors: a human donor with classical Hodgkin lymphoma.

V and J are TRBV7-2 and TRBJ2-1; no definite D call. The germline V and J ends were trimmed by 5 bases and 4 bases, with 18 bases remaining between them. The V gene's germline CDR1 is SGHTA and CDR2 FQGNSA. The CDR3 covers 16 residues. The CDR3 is CASSPIPLTRYNEQFF. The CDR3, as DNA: TGTGCCAGCAGCCCCATTCCTTTAACGCGGTACAATGAGCAGTTCTTC.

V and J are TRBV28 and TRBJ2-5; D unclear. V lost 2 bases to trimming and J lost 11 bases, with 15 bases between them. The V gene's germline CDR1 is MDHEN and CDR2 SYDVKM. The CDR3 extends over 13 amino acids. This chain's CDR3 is CASSLQPVTSQYF. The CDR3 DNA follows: TGTGCCAGCAGTTTACAGCCCGTGACGTCGCAGTACTTC.

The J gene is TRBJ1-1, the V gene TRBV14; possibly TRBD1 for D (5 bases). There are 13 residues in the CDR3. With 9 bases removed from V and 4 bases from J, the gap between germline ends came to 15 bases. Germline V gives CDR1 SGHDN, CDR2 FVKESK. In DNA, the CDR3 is TGTGCCAGTGGGGGAACGACGGGCACTGAAGCTTTCTTT. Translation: CASGGTTGTEAFF.

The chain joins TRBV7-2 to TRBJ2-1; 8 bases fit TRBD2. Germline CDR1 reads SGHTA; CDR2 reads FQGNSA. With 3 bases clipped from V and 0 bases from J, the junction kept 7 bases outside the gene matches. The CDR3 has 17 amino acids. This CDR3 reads CASSFGGAGSSYNEQFF. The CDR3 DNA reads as TGTGCCAGCAGCTTCGGGGGGGCGGGGAGCTCCTACAATGAGCAGTTCTTC.

CDR3 protein: CASSQKAGTGYGYTF. Written as DNA, the CDR3 is TGCGCCAGCAGCCAAAAGGCCGGGACAGGGTATGGCTACACCTTC. V gene TRBV4-1 combines with J gene TRBJ1-2; TRBD1 matches 9 bases. CDR3 length: 15 amino acids. The germline gives CDR1 MGHRA, CDR2 YSYEKL. The V gene end was trimmed by 2 bases and the J gene end by 5 bases; junction bases not matched to a gene: 6.

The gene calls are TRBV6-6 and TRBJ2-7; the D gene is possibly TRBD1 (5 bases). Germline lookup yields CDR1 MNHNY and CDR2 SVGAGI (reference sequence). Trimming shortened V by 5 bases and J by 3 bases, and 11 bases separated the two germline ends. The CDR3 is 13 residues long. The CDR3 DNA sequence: TGTGCCAGCAGTCGGAACCAGGGCTACGAGCAGTACTTC. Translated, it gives CASSRNQGYEQYF.

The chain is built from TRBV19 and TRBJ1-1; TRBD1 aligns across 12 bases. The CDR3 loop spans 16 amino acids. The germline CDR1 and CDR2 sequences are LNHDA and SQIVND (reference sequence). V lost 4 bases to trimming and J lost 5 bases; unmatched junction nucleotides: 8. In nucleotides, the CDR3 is TGTGCCAGTAGTACCGGGACAGGGGGCCGCGGGACTGAAGCTTTCTTT. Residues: CASSTGTGGRGTEAFF.

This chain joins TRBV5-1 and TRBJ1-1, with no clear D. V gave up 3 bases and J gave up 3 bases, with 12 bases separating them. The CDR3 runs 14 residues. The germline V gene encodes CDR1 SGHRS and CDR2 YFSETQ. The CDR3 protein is CASSSGRRDTEAFF. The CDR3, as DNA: TGCGCCAGCAGCTCAGGTCGGCGGGACACTGAAGCTTTCTTT.

For the CDR3, the DNA is TGTGCCAGCAGCTTAGATAGTAACACTGAAGCTTTCTTT. Encoded protein: CASSLDSNTEAFF. This sequence joins TRBV7-6 and TRBJ1-1, with D unclear. This CDR3 is 13 amino acids long. CDR1 and CDR2 from the germline V gene are SGHVS and FNYEAQ. V dropped 1 base and J dropped 2 bases, with 5 bases sitting between them.

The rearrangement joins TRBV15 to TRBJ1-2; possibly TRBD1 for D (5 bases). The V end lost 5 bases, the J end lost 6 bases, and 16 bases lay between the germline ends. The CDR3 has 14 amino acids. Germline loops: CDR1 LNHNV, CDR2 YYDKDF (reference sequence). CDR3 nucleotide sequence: TGTGCCACCAGCCGCCTTGGGGGGACGAATGGCTACACCTTC. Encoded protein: CATSRLGGTNGYTF. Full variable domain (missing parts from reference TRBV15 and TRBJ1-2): DAMVIQNPRYQVTQFGKPVTLSCSQTLNHNVMYWYQQKSSQAPKLLFHYYDKDFNNEADTPDNFQSRRPNTSFCFLDIRSPGLGDTAMYLCATSRLGGTNGYTFGSGTRLTVV.

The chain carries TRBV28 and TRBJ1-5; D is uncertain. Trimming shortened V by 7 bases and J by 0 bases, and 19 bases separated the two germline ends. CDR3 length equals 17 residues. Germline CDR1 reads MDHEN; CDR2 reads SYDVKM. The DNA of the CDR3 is TGTGCCAGCACCTCGACCACTGGCGGATATAGCAATCAGCCCCAGCATTTT. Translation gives CASTSTTGGYSNQPQHF.

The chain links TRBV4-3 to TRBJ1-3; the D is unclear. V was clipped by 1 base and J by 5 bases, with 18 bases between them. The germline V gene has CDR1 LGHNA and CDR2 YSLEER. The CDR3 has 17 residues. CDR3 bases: TGCGCCAGCAGCCAAGGTCGCTTATCGGGTTTGAGAAACACCATATATTTT. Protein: CASSQGRLSGLRNTIYF.

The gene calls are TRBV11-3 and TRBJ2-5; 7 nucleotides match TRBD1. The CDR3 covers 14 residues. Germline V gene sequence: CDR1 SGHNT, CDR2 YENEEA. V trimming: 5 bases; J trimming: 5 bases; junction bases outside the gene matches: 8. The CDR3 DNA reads TGTGCCAGCAGCACCCGACAGGGCTCGGAGACCCAGTACTTC. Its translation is CASSTRQGSETQYF.

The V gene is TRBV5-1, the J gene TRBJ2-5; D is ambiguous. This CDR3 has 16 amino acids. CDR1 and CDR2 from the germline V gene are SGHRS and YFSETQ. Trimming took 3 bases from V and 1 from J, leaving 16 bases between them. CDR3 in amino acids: CASSSSGGRPQETQYF. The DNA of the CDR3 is TGCGCCAGCAGCTCCTCTGGTGGGCGGCCCCAAGAGACCCAGTACTTC.

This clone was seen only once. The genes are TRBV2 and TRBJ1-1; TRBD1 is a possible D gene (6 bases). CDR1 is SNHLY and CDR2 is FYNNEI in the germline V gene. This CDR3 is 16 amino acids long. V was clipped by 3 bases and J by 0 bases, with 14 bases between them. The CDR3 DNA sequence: TGTGCCAGCAGTGATGGCAGGGGTTTCATGAACACTGAAGCTTTCTTT. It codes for CASSDGRGFMNTEAFF.

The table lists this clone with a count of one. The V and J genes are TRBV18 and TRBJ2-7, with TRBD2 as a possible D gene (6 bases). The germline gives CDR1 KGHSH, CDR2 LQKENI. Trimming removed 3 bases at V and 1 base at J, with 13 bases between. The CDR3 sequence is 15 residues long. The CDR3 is CASSPSRDSSYEQYF. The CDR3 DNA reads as TGTGCCAGCTCACCGTCCCGGGACTCTTCCTACGAGCAGTACTTC.

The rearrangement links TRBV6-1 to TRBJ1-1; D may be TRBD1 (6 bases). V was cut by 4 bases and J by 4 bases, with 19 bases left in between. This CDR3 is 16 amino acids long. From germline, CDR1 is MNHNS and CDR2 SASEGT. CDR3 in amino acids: CASSATRAGVSTEAFF. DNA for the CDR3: TGTGCCAGCAGTGCAACCCGGGCAGGGGTTAGCACTGAAGCTTTCTTT.

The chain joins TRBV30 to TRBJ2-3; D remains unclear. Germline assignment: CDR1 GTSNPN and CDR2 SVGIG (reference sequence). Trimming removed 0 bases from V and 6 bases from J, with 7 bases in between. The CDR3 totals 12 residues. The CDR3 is CAWSVLKDTQYF. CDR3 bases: TGTGCCTGGAGTGTTCTAAAGGATACGCAGTATTTT.

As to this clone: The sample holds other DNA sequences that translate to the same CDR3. CDR3 in amino acids: CASSSFAGSGNTIYF. CDR3 DNA: TGTGCCAGCAGCTCCTTTGCGGGCTCTGGAAACACCATATATTTT. The V gene is TRBV5-5, the J gene TRBJ1-3; no clear D. V lost 3 bases to trimming and J lost 0 bases, with 10 bases between them. Germline-derived CDR1 and CDR2 are SGHKS and YYEKEE (reference sequence). This CDR3 region has 15 residues.

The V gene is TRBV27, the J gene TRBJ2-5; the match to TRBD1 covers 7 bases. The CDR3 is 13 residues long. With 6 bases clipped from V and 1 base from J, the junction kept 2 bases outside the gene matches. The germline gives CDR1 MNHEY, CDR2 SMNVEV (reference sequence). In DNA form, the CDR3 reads TGTGCCAGCAGGACAGGGACCCAAGAGACCCAGTACTTC. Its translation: CASRTGTQETQYF.

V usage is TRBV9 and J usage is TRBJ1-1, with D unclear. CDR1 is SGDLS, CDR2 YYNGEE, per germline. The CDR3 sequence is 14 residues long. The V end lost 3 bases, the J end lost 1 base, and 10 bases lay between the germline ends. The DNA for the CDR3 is TGTGCCAGCAGCGAGCGGACGGGGAACACTGAAGCTTTCTTT. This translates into CASSERTGNTEAFF. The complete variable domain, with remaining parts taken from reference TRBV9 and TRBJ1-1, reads DSGVTQTPKHLITATGQRVTLRCSPRSGDLSVYWYQQSLDQGLQFLIQYYNGEERAKGNILERFSAQQFPDLHSELNLSSLELGDSALYFCASSERTGNTEAFFGQGTRLTVV.

CDR3 nucleotides: TGCAGTGCTAAGGGGATAAGTGGGGCTTTCTTT. As protein: CSAKGISGAFF. This sequence joins TRBV20-1 and TRBJ1-1, with D possibly being TRBD1 (5 bases). Germline CDR1 is DFQATT and CDR2 is SNEGSKA (reference sequence). The ends were cut back, 4 bases at V and 11 bases at J, with 14 bases in the middle. The CDR3 runs to 11 residues.

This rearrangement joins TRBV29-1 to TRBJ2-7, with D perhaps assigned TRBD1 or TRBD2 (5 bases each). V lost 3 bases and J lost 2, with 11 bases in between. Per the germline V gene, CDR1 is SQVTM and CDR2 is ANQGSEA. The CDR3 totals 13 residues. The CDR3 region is CSVEGDGTYEQYF. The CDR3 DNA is TGCAGCGTTGAGGGGGACGGGACCTACGAGCAGTACTTC.

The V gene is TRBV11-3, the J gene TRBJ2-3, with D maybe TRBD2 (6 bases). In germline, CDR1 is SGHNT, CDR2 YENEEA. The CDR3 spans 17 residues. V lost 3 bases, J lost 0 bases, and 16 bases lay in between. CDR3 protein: CASSFNTYRESTDTQYF. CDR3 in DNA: TGTGCCAGCAGCTTTAACACTTATCGGGAGAGCACAGATACGCAGTATTTT.

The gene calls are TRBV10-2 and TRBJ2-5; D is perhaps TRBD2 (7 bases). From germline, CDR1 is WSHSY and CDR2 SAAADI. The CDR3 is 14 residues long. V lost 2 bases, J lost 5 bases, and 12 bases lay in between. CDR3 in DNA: TGCGCCAGCAGTGAGCCGGGGGGCGCCGAGACCCAGTACTTC. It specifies CASSEPGGAETQYF.

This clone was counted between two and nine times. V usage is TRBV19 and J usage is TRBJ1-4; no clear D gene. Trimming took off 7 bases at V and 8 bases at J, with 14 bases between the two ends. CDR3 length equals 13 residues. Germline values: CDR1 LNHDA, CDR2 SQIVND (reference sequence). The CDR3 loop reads CASTDGDSEKLFF. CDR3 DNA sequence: TGTGCCAGTACCGACGGAGACTCGGAAAAACTGTTTTTT. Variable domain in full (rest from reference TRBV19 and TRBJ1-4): DGGITQSPKYLFRKEGQNVTLSCEQNLNHDAMYWYRQDPGQGLRLIYYSQIVNDFQKGDIAEGYSVSREKKESFPLTVTSAQKNPTAFYLCASTDGDSEKLFFGSGTQLSVL.

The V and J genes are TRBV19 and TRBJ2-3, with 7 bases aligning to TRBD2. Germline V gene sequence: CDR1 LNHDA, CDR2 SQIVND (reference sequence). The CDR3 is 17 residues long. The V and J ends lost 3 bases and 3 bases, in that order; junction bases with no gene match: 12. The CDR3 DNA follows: TGTGCCAGTAGTATCTTTTCGGGACTATACTTTACAGATACGCAGTATTTT. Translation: CASSIFSGLYFTDTQYF.

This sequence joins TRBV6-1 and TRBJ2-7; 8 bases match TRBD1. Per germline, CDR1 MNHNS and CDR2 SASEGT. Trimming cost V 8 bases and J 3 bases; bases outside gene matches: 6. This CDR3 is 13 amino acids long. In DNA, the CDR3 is TGTGCCAGCGACACAGGGGGGTACTACGAGCAGTACTTC. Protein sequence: CASDTGGYYEQYF.

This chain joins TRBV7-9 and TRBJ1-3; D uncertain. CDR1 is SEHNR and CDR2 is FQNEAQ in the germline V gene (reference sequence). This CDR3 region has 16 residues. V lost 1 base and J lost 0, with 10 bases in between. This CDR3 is CASSLEHPYSGNTIYF. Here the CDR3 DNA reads TGTGCCAGCAGCTTAGAACACCCCTACTCTGGAAACACCATATATTTT.

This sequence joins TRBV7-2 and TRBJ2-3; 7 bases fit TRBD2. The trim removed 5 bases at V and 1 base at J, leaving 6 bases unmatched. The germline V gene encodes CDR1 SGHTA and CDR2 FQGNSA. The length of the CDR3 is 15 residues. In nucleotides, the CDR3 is TGTGCCAGCAGCCCGGCGGGAGTGCGCACAGATACGCAGTATTTT. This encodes CASSPAGVRTDTQYF.